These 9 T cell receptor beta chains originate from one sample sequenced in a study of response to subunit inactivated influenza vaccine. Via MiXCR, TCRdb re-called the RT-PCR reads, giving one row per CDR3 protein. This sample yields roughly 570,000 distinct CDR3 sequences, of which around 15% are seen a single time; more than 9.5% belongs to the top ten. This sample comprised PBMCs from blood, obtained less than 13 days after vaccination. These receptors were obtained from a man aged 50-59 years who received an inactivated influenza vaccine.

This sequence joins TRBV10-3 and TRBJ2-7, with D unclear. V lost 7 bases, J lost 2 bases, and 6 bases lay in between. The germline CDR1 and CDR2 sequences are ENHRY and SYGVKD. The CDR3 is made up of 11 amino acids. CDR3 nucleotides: TGTGCCATCATGAACACCTACGAGCAGTACTTC. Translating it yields CAIMNTYEQYF.

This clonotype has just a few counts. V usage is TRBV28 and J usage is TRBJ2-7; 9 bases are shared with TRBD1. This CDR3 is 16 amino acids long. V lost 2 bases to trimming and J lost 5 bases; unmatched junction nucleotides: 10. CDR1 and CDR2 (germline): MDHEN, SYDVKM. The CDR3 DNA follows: TGTGCCAGCAGTTTAAGACAGGGGGGGAAACTGGACGAGCAGTACTTC. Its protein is CASSLRQGGKLDEQYF.

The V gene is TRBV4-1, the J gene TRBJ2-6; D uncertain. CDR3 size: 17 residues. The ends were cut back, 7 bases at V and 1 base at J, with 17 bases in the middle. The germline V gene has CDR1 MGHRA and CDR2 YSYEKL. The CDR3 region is CASKQQITQSGANVLTF. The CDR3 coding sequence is TGCGCCAGCAAGCAGCAAATTACTCAATCTGGGGCCAACGTCCTGACTTTC.

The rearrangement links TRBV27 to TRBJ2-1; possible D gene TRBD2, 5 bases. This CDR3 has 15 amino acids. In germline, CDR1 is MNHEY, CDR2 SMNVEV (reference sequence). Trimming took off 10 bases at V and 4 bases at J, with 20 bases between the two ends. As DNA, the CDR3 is TGTGCCACCCGGCGAAGAGACGGGATTTACAATGAGCAGTTCTTC. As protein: CATRRRDGIYNEQFF.

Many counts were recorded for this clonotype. The CDR3 sequence: CASSPTLSASGNTIYF. Written as DNA, the CDR3 is TGTGCCAGCTCACCAACTCTCTCCGCCTCTGGAAACACCATATATTTT. The chain recombines TRBV18 with TRBJ1-3; D uncertain. The CDR3 runs to 16 residues. Germline loops: CDR1 KGHSH, CDR2 LQKENI. The germline V and J ends were trimmed by 2 bases and 0 bases, with 11 bases remaining between them. Full variable domain (remainder filled in from reference TRBV18 and TRBJ1-3): NAGVMQNPRHLVRRRGQEARLRCSPMKGHSHVYWYRQLPEEGLKFMVYLQKENIIDESGMPKERFSAEFPKEGPSILRIQQVVRGDSAAYFCASSPTLSASGNTIYFGEGSWLTVV.

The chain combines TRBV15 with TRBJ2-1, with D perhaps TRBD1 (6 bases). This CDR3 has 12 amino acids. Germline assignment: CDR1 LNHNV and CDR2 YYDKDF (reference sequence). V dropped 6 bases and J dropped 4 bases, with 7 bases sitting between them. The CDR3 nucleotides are TGTGCCACCAGGGACAGATACAATGAGCAGTTCTTC. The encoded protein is CATRDRYNEQFF.

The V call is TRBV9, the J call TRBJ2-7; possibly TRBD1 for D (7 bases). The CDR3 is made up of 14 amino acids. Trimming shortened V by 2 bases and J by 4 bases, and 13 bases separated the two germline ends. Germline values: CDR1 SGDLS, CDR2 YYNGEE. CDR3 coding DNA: TGTGCCAGCAGCGTTGGGCAGGGGGGATACGAGCAGTACTTC. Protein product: CASSVGQGGYEQYF.

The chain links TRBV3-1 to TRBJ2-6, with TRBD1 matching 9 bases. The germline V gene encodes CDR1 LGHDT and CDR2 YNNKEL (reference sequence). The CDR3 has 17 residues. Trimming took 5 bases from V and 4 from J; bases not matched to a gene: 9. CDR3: CASSYRTGAAGANVLTF. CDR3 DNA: TGTGCCAGCAGCTACCGGACAGGGGCCGCCGGGGCCAACGTCCTGACTTTC.

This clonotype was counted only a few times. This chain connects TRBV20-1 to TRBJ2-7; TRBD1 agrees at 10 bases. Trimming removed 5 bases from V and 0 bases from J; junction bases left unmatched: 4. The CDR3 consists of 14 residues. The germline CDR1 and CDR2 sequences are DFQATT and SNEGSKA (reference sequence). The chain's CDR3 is CSAPDRGSSYEQYF. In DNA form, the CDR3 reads TGCAGTGCTCCGGACAGGGGGAGCTCCTACGAGCAGTACTTC.